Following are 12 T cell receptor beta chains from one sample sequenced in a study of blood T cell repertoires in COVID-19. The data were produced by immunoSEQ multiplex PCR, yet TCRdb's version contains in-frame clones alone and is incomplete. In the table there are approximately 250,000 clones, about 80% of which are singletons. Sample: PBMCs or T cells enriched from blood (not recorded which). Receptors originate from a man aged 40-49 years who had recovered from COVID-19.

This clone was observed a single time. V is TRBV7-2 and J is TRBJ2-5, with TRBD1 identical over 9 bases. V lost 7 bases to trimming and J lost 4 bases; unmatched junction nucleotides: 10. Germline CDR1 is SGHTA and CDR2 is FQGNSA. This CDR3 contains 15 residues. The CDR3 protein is CASIRGTGIGETQYF. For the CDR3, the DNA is TGTGCCAGCATCCGGGGGACAGGGATAGGAGAGACCCAGTACTTC.

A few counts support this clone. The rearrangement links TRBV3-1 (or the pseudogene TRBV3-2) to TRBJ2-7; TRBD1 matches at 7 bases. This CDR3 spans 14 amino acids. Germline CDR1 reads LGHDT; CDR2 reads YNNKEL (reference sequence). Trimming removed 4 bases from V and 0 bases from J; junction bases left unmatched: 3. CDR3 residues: CASSRRDSSYEQYF. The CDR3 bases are TGTGCCAGCAGCCGCCGGGACAGCTCCTACGAGCAGTACTTC.

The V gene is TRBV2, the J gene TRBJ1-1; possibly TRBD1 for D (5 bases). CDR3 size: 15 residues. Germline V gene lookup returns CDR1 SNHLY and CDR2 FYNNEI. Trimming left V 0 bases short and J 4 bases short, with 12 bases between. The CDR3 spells CASSEAGLRGTEAFF. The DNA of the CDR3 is TGTGCCAGCAGTGAAGCCGGACTAAGGGGCACTGAAGCTTTCTTT. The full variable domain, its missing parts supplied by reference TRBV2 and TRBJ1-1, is EPEVTQTPSHQVTQMGQEVILRCVPISNHLYFYWYRQILGQKVEFLVSFYNNEISEKSEIFDDQFSVERPDGSNFTLKIRSTKLEDSAMYFCASSEAGLRGTEAFFGQGTRLTVV.

DNA for the CDR3: TGCGCCAGCAGCTTGACAGGTTACACTGAAGCTTTCTTT. It yields the protein CASSLTGYTEAFF. The rearrangement links TRBV5-1 to TRBJ1-1; a weak D match, TRBD1 (5 bases). The CDR3 runs to 13 residues. V lost 1 base and J lost 3, with 7 bases in between. Germline CDR1 reads SGHRS; CDR2 reads YFSETQ.

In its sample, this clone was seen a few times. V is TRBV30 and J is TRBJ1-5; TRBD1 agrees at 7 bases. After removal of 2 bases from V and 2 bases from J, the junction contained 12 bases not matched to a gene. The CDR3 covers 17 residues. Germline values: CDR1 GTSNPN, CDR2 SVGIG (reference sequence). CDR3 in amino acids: CAWSRSGGELGNQPQHF. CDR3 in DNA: TGTGCCTGGAGTCGGTCAGGGGGAGAGTTGGGCAATCAGCCCCAGCATTTT.

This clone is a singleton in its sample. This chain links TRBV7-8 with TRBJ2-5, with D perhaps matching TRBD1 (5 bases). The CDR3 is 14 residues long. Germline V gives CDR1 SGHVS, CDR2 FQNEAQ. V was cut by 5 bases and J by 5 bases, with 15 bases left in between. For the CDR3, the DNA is TGTGCCAGCAGCAATAAGGGGCGCCGGGAGACCCAGTACTTC. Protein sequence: CASSNKGRRETQYF.

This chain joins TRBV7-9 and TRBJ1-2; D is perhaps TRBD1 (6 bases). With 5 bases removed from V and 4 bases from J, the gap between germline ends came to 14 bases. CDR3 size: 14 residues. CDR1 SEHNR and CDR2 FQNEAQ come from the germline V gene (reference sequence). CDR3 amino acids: CASSLQGPSYGYTF. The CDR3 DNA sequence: TGTGCCAGCAGCCTCCAGGGGCCGTCCTATGGCTACACCTTC.

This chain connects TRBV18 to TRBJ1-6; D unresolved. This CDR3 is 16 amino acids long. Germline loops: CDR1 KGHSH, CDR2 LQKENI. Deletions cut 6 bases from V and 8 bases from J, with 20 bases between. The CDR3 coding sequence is TGTGCCAGCTCCCAGGCGTCGGTTGCTAGCGATTCACCCCTCCACTTT. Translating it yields CASSQASVASDSPLHF.

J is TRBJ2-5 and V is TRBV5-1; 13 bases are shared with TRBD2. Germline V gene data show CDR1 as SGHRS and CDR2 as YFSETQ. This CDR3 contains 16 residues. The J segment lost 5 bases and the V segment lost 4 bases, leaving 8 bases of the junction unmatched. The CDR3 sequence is CASSLTSGGAEETQYF. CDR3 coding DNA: TGCGCCAGCAGCCTCACTAGCGGGGGGGCCGAGGAGACCCAGTACTTC. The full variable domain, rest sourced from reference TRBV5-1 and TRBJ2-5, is KAGVTQTPRYLIKTRGQQVTLSCSPISGHRSVSWYQQTPGQGLQFLFEYFSETQRNKGNFPGRFSGRQFSNSRSEMNVSTLELGDSALYLCASSLTSGGAEETQYFGPGTRLLVL.

CDR3 sequence reads: CASSGGGRQETQYF. The CDR3 DNA reads as TGTGCCAGCAGCGGAGGCGGCCGCCAAGAGACCCAGTACTTC. The V gene is TRBV5-4, the J gene TRBJ2-5; TRBD2 is a possible D gene (5 bases). The V end was cut by 4 bases, the J end by 1 base, with 11 bases between. The CDR3 extends over 14 amino acids. Germline V gene data show CDR1 as SGHNT and CDR2 as YYREEE (reference sequence).

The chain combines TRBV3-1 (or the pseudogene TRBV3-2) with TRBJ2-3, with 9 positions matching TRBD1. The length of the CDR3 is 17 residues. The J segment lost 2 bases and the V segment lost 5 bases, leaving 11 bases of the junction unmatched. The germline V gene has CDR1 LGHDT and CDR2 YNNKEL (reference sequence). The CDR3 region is CASSGRRQGGLTDTQYF. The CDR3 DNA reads TGTGCCAGCAGCGGCAGGAGACAGGGGGGACTCACAGATACGCAGTATTTT.

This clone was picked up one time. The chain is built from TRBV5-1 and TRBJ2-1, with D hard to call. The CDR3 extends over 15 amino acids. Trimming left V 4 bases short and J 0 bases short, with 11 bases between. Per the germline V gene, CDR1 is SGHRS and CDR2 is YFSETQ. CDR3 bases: TGCGCCAGCAGCGCATTAGGCGGCTCCTACAATGAGCAGTTCTTC. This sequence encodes CASSALGGSYNEQFF. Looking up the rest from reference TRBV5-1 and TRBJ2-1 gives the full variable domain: KAGVTQTPRYLIKTRGQQVTLSCSPISGHRSVSWYQQTPGQGLQFLFEYFSETQRNKGNFPGRFSGRQFSNSRSEMNVSTLELGDSALYLCASSALGGSYNEQFFGPGTRLTVL.